The 3 T cell receptor beta chains given below trace back to one sample, sequenced in a study of sequential checkpoint blockade in melanoma. This table comes from immunoSEQ multiplex PCR, and its TCRdb copy is limited to in-frame clones, with some not included. The data show some 21,000 clones, approximately 80% seen once. Treatment described: randomized to nivolumab then ipilimumab (arm A) or the reverse (arm B). Material: CD8+ T cells sorted from blood (inferred from file names), obtained from a patient given nivolumab and ipilimumab in sequence. Receptors originate from a human donor with melanoma.

The chain is built from TRBV7-2 and TRBJ2-5; TRBD1 agrees at 12 bases. The CDR3 is 16 residues long. The V gene end was trimmed by 1 base and the J gene end by 4 bases; junction bases not matched to a gene: 4. The germline V gene encodes CDR1 SGHTA and CDR2 FQGNSA. CDR3 bases: TGTGCCAGCAGCTTAGGTTGGGACAGGGGGCGAGAGACCCAGTACTTC. As protein: CASSLGWDRGRETQYF.

V usage is TRBV27 and J usage is TRBJ1-6, with D maybe TRBD1 (6 bases). Germline-derived CDR1 and CDR2 are MNHEY and SMNVEV (reference sequence). The CDR3 is 14 residues long. V lost 6 bases, J lost 7 bases, and 13 bases lay in between. CDR3 in DNA: TGTGCCAGCAGCTACCGGGACACAAATTCACCCCTCCACTTT. Its protein is CASSYRDTNSPLHF.

The rearrangement joins TRBV2 to TRBJ2-3; TRBD2 aligns across 7 bases. After removal of 6 bases from V and 5 bases from J, the junction contained 11 bases not matched to a gene. The CDR3 loop spans 15 amino acids. CDR1 is SNHLY and CDR2 is FYNNEI in the germline V gene. The CDR3 sequence: CASSELLGGRDTQYF. As DNA, the CDR3 is TGTGCCAGCAGCGAGCTTTTGGGGGGGAGAGATACGCAGTATTTT.